Described below is a single TCR beta chain sequence and its context. Its matching antigen is unknown. Combining a sample-barcoded 5' primer with a J-beta primer mix, a second PCR ran for 7 to 11 cycles. TCRdb re-called the 5' RACE reads through MiXCR, storing one row per CDR3 protein. Here the sample spans 550,000 to 750,000 distinct CDR3 sequences, 21% being singletons. Investigators took around 10 milliliters of peripheral blood from every donor. This entry is derived from a study of blood T cells in healthy people across ages. About the study: Template switching recovered approximately one barcoded beta molecule for every two T cells.

Study outcomes and limitations: The recorded TCR beta diversity per million T cells decreased in a roughly linear manner with age.

Germline V gene sequence: CDR1 SEHNR, CDR2 FQNEAQ (reference sequence). The CDR3 runs 13 residues. The V end was cut by 1 base, the J end by 7 bases, with 5 bases between. Sequenced material: blood. The gene calls are TRBV7-9 and TRBJ1-6, with no clear D. The TCR originated in an older man in good health. In DNA, the CDR3 is TGTGCCAGCAGCTTAGACAGCAATTCACCCCTCCACTTT. It codes for CASSLDSNSPLHF.